Below are 14 T cell receptor beta chains sequenced from a single sample in a study of shared clonotypes between healthy human individuals. Sequencing used immunoSEQ multiplex PCR; TCRdb keeps in-frame clones, though not all of them. Of fewer than 600,000 clones listed, roughly 79% are singletons. The material sequenced was PBMCs. The receptors shown here come from a woman aged 40-49 years in good health. Some clones in this sample may be carry-over from other donors' samples.

On this clone itself: A far more abundant clone sits one base away, making this likely a read error. The genes are TRBV14 and TRBJ2-5, with D unclear. This CDR3 is 14 amino acids long. V was trimmed by 2 bases and J by 9 bases, leaving 16 bases between them. The germline V gene encodes CDR1 SGHDN and CDR2 FVKESK. As DNA, the CDR3 is TGTGCCAGCAGCCAACCAGCTCTTCGTGAGGCCCAGTACTTC. Its translation: CASSQPALREAQYF. Based on the CDR3 plus reference TRBV14 and TRBJ2-5, the full variable domain is EAGVTQFPSHSVIEKGQTVTLRCDPISGHDNLYWYRRVMGKEIKFLLHFVKESKQDESGMPNNRFLAERTGGTYSTLKVQPAELEDSGVYFCASSQPALREAQYFGPGTRLLVL.

This clone showed up just a few times. This chain uses TRBV27 with TRBJ2-7; D gene ambiguous. V lost 2 bases to trimming and J lost 0 bases, with 5 bases between them. The germline gives CDR1 MNHEY, CDR2 SMNVEV (reference sequence). CDR3 size: 13 residues. CDR3 protein: CASSLGLSYEQYF. The DNA of the CDR3 is TGTGCCAGCAGTTTAGGCCTCTCCTACGAGCAGTACTTC.

This chain joins TRBV2 and TRBJ2-7; the D is unclear. The CDR3 spans 13 residues. Germline values: CDR1 SNHLY, CDR2 FYNNEI. Trimming pared 10 bases from V and 2 bases from J, leaving 15 bases between. The CDR3 coding sequence is TGTGCCACCGGGCTTACATGGGCCTACGAGCAGTACTTC. It translates to CATGLTWAYEQYF.

This sequence joins TRBV6-1 and TRBJ2-1, with 10 bases fitting TRBD2. With 1 base clipped from V and 8 bases from J, the junction kept 8 bases outside the gene matches. The CDR3 runs to 16 residues. The germline CDR1 and CDR2 sequences are MNHNS and SASEGT. CDR3 sequence: CASSEGSGRAEDEQFF. The CDR3 DNA reads as TGTGCCAGCAGTGAAGGGAGCGGGAGGGCGGAGGATGAGCAGTTCTTC.

The chain uses TRBV6-6 and TRBJ2-3; maybe TRBD2 (6 bases). Germline V gene sequence: CDR1 MNHNY, CDR2 SVGAGI (reference sequence). The length of the CDR3 is 15 residues. Trimming pared 4 bases from V and 0 bases from J, leaving 11 bases between. The CDR3 here is CASSLRGTSTDTQYF. The CDR3 nucleotides are TGTGCCAGCAGTTTACGAGGGACTAGCACAGATACGCAGTATTTT.

The V call is TRBV27, the J call TRBJ1-2; D unclear. Germline V gives CDR1 MNHEY, CDR2 SMNVEV (reference sequence). The CDR3 sequence is 11 residues long. Trimming took 8 bases from V and 4 from J, leaving 8 bases between them. CDR3 sequence (DNA): TGTGCCAGCGGGTTCGGCTATGGCTACACCTTC. Translating gives CASGFGYGYTF.

The rearrangement uses TRBV5-5 and TRBJ2-5; 7 bases are shared with TRBD1. This CDR3 spans 16 amino acids. Germline values: CDR1 SGHKS, CDR2 YYEKEE (reference sequence). J gave up 2 bases and V 4 bases, and 11 bases lay outside the gene matches. CDR3 protein: CASSLPYRGPQETQYF. CDR3 in DNA: TGTGCCAGCAGCCTACCGTACAGGGGCCCACAAGAGACCCAGTACTTC.

The chain recombines TRBV6-6 with TRBJ1-1, with 8 bases identical to TRBD1. The V and J ends lost 7 bases and 2 bases, in that order; junction bases with no gene match: 6. Per germline, CDR1 MNHNY and CDR2 SVGAGI (reference sequence). There are 14 residues in the CDR3. CDR3 DNA sequence: TGTGCCAGCACCCAGACAGGGGATAACACTGAAGCTTTCTTT. Translation gives CASTQTGDNTEAFF.

The rearrangement uses TRBV5-5 and TRBJ1-5; D is possibly TRBD1 (5 bases). V lost 0 bases to trimming and J lost 6 bases, with 10 bases between them. The CDR3 spans 14 residues. Germline CDR1 SGHKS, CDR2 YYEKEE (reference sequence). CDR3 sequence reads: CASSLGSGGQPQHF. The CDR3 coding sequence is TGTGCCAGCAGCTTGGGTTCGGGGGGTCAGCCCCAGCATTTT.

This chain connects TRBV11-1 to TRBJ1-2; 7 bases fit TRBD1. Germline V lookup: CDR1 SGHAT, CDR2 FQDESV (reference sequence). The CDR3 runs to 14 residues. Germline trimming cut 3 bases from V and 3 bases from J; bases unmatched to any gene: 4. DNA of the CDR3: TGTGCCAGCAGCTTCCAGGGGGTGGACTATGGCTACACCTTC. Protein product: CASSFQGVDYGYTF.

As to this clone: A far larger clone is one nucleotide away, so this likely arose from a read error. This rearrangement joins TRBV28 to TRBJ2-7; D perhaps matches TRBD2 (5 bases). The J call is uncertain, as TRBJ2-1 better fits the DNA end. The V gene's germline CDR1 is MDHEN and CDR2 SYDVKM. The length of the CDR3 is 16 residues. The CDR3 sequence: CASGYPHGGSYNEQFF. The DNA for the CDR3 is TGTGCCAGCGGTTACCCTCACGGAGGTTCCTACAATGAGCAGTTCTTC.

The chain has TRBV2 and TRBJ2-7, with 7 positions matching TRBD1. With V trimmed by 8 bases and J by 4 bases, 11 bases remained unmatched. The CDR3 has 14 residues. The V gene's germline CDR1 is SNHLY and CDR2 FYNNEI. The CDR3 DNA is TGTGCCAGCCTATCTTCCAGGGGGATTTACGAGCAGTACTTC. Encoded protein: CASLSSRGIYEQYF.

The chain carries TRBV4-3 and TRBJ1-5; tentatively, D is TRBD1 (5 bases). Germline V gene sequence: CDR1 LGHNA, CDR2 YSLEER. The CDR3 totals 18 residues. Between the trimmed V and J ends, which lost 0 bases and 4 bases, there was a span of 19 bases. The CDR3 reads CASSQDLPTGHWNQPQHF. As DNA, the CDR3 is TGCGCCAGCAGCCAAGATCTTCCGACGGGGCACTGGAATCAGCCCCAGCATTTT.

Concerning this clone: This could be a read error, since a much larger clone is one nucleotide away. This chain connects TRBV7-3 to TRBJ2-2; TRBD1 matches 7 bases. V lost 5 bases to trimming and J lost 2 bases; unmatched junction nucleotides: 2. This CDR3 is built from 14 residues. Germline V gene sequence: CDR1 SGHTA, CDR2 FQGTGA. The CDR3 loop reads CASSRDSNTGELFF. The CDR3 DNA sequence: TGTGCCAGCAGCCGGGACAGCAACACCGGGGAGCTGTTTTTT.